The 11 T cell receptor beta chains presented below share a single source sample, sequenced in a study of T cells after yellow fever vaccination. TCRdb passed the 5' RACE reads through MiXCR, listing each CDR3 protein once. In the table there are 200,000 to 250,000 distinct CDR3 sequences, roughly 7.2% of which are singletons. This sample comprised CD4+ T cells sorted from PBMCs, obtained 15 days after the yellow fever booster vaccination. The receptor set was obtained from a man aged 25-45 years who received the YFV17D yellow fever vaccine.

This chain's CDR3 is CASSPKARKAGDAFF. The CDR3 nucleotides are TGCGCCAGCAGCCCGAAAGCCCGAAAGGCAGGGGATGCTTTCTTT. The genes are TRBV5-1 and TRBJ1-1, with D perhaps matching TRBD1 (6 bases). The V gene's germline CDR1 is SGHRS and CDR2 YFSETQ. This CDR3 comprises 15 residues. Trimming took off 4 bases at V and 11 bases at J, with 24 bases between the two ends.

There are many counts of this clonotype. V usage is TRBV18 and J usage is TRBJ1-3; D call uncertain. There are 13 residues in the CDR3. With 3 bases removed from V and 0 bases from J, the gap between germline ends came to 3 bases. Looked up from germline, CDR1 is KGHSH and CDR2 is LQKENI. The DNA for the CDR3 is TGTGCCAGCTCACCTAGCTCTGGAAACACCATATATTTT. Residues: CASSPSSGNTIYF.

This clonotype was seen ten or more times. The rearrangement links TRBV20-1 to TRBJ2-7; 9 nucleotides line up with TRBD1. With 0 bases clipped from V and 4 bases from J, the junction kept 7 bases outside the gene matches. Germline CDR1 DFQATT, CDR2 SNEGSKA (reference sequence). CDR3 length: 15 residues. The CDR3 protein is CSARDLQGAGYEQYF. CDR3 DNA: TGCAGTGCTAGAGATCTACAGGGGGCGGGATACGAGCAGTACTTC.

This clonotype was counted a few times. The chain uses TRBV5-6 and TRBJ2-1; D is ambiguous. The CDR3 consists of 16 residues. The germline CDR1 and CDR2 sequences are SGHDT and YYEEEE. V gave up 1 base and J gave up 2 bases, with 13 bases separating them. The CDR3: CASSLNRQRPYNEQFF. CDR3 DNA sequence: TGTGCCAGCAGCTTGAATCGCCAGAGGCCCTACAATGAGCAGTTCTTC.

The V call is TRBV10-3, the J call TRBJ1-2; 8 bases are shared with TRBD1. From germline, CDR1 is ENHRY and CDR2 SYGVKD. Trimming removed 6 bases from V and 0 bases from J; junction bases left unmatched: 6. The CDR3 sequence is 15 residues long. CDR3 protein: CAISGGQGTNYGYTF. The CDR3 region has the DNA TGTGCCATCAGCGGTGGACAGGGAACTAACTATGGCTACACCTTC.

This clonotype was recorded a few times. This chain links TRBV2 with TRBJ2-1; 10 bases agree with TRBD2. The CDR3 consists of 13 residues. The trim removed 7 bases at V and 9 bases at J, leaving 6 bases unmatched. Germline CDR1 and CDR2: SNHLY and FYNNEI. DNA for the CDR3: TGTGCCAGCAATCTAGCGGGAGTATCTGAGCAGTTCTTC. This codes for CASNLAGVSEQFF.

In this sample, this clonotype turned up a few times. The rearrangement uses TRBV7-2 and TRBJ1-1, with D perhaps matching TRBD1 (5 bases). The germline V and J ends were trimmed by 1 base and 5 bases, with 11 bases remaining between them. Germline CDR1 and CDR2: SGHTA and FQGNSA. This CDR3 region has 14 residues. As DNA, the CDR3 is TGTGCCAGCAGCTTAGTCAGGGATGAGACTGAAGCTTTCTTT. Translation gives CASSLVRDETEAFF.

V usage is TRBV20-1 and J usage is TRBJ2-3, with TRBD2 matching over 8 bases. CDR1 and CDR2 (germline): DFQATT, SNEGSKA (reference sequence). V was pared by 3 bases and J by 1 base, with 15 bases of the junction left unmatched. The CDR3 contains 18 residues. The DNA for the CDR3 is TGCAGTGCTAGGGGTGGGGGACTAGTTGGAGGGGGCACAGATACGCAGTATTTT. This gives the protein CSARGGGLVGGGTDTQYF.

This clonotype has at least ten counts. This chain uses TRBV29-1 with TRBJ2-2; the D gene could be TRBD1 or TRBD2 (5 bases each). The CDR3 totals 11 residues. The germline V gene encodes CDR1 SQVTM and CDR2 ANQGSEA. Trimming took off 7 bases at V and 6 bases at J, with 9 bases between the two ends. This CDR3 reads CSARGAGELFF. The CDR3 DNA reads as TGCAGCGCCCGGGGCGCCGGGGAGCTGTTTTTT.

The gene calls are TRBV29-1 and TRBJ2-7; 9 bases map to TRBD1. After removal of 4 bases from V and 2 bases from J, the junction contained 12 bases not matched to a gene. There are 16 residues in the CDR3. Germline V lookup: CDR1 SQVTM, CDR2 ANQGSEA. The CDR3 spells CSVAGQGIGGTYEQYF. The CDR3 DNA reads TGCAGCGTTGCGGGACAGGGTATTGGGGGGACCTACGAGCAGTACTTC.

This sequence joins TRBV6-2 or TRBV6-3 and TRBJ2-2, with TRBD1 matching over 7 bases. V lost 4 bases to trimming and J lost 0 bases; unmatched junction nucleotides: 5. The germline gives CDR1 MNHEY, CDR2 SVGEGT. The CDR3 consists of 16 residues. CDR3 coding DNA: TGTGCCAGCAGTTTTCAGGGGGTCGCGAACACCGGGGAGCTGTTTTTT. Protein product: CASSFQGVANTGELFF.